Below, one TCR beta chain is given with its context. This clonotype occurred many times. The target of this receptor is not known. No base-level quality is on record; no much larger clone is a single base apart. The germline V gene sets CDR1 to LGHNA and CDR2 to YNFKEQ. Reading from cysteine to phenylalanine, the CDR3 counts 15 amino acids. Only CDR3 DNA remains: 45 bases, in frame from the first base. After removal of 1 base from V and 5 bases from J, the junction retains 4 bases not matched to a gene. Sequencing used an Illumina HiSeq 2500. TCR beta libraries were prepared by quantitative 5'-RACE with molecular barcodes. On the study's bioinformatics: A new computational method based on a probabilistic model of VDJ rearrangement was used to identify disease-linked TCR variants. TCRdb reprocessing: public reads trimmed at Q25 with fastp, clones called with MiXCR, in-frame beta chains kept. When rows share a CDR3 protein, they turn into one entry using the most common DNA and genes. The authors' filters were not applied to this entry. This sample lists fewer than 550,000 distinct CDR3 sequences; approximately 5.3% were detected once. The top ten clonotypes cover roughly 3.5% of the sample.

This specimen belongs to a study of CD8 T cells in ankylosing spondylitis (TCRdb year 2017). In the study overall: To find TCR variants linked to disease, the study profiled T cell receptor beta repertoires in ankylosing spondylitis patients and healthy donors. The full study cohort was made up of about two dozen ankylosing spondylitis patients and roughly 98 healthy donors. Peripheral blood was sampled, and synovial fluid was additionally collected from ankylosing spondylitis patients. Points the paper makes about the study in general: According to the report, matched synovial fluid samples from ankylosing spondylitis patients were significantly enriched for the disease-linked clones. In peripheral blood, the disease-linked clones were found at relatively low frequencies and had a CD8+ phenotype. A TCR beta motif made up of several highly homologous amino acid variants appeared to be characteristic of blood from ankylosing spondylitis patients. Some motif variants had previously been reported in the synovial fluid and blood of reactive arthritis patients, which suggests shared mechanisms of disease initiation.

This sequence was found in a male donor with ankylosing spondylitis. Recombination connected TRBV4-2 to TRBJ2-5, with 10 middle bases fitting TRBD1. Specimen: blood, either unsorted or a sorted T cell fraction (not recorded which). The bases are TGTGCCAGCAGCCAAGGGACAGGGGGAGGGGAGACCCAGTACTTC. Its translation reads: CASSQGTGGGETQYF.